Listed below are T cell receptor beta chains from one sample, sequenced in a study of blood T cell repertoires in COVID-19. TCRdb's copy holds only in-frame clones and misses some; the assay was immunoSEQ multiplex PCR. This sample has about 33,000 clones, with approximately 86% found just once. Source material: peripheral blood. These receptors were taken from a human donor in a cohort sampled during active COVID-19. CDR3s include the opening cysteine and the closing phenylalanine or tryptophan. A D gene is named only where the DNA matches it firmly. Clone size is stated in some rows and not others, as once, few, many or a class when expanded.

D: -
V: TRBV4-1
J: TRBJ2-7
length: 13
size: -
CDR3: CALLRGSTYEQYF
DNA: TGCGCCCTGCTCCGGGGGTCCACCTACGAGCAGTACTTC

D: TRBD2
V: TRBV11-2
J: TRBJ2-1
length: 15
size: medium-sized
CDR3: CASSLDGLAGDEQFF
DNA: TGTGCCAGCAGCTTAGATGGACTAGCGGGGGATGAGCAGTTCTTC

D: TRBD2
V: TRBV3-1/TRBV3-2
J: TRBJ2-5
length: 22
size: -
CDR3: CASSQKKGRVLVRAAPQETQYF
DNA: TGTGCCAGCAGCCAAAAAAAGGGGAGGGTCCTAGTGCGGGCCGCCCCACAAGAGACCCAGTACTTC

D: TRBD2
V: TRBV5-1
J: TRBJ2-5
length: 16
size: -
CDR3: CASSLGLAVVQETQYF
DNA: TGCGCCAGCAGCTTGGGGCTAGCGGTAGTCCAAGAGACCCAGTACTTC

D: TRBD2
V: TRBV4-3
J: TRBJ2-1
length: 20
size: -
CDR3: CASSQDRTSGLKGVYNEQFF
DNA: TGCGCCAGCAGCCAAGATAGGACTAGCGGGCTAAAAGGGGTGTACAATGAGCAGTTCTTC

D: TRBD2
V: TRBV6-2/TRBV6-3
J: TRBJ2-7
length: 16
size: once
CDR3: CASSGPRLAGVYEQYF
DNA: TGTGCCAGCAGCGGACCAAGACTAGCGGGGGTCTACGAGCAGTACTTC

D: -
V: TRBV18
J: TRBJ1-5
length: 17
size: once
CDR3: CASSPTAPGYSNQPQHF
DNA: TGTGCCAGCTCACCGACGGCGCCAGGGTATAGCAATCAGCCCCAGCATTTT

D: TRBD2
V: TRBV4-2
J: TRBJ2-3
length: 16
size: -
CDR3: CASSQLSGASTDTQYF
DNA: TGTGCCAGCAGCCAACTCAGCGGGGCTAGCACAGATACGCAGTATTTT

D: -
V: TRBV24-1
J: TRBJ2-7
length: 16
size: -
CDR3: CATSASVTPPFYEQYF
DNA: TGTGCCACCAGTGCCTCTGTGACTCCCCCGTTCTACGAGCAGTACTTC

D: -
V: TRBV3-1/TRBV3-2
J: TRBJ2-1
length: 12
size: -
CDR3: CASSGLGGEQFF
DNA: TGTGCCAGCTCTGGGTTAGGGGGTGAGCAGTTCTTC

D: -
V: TRBV2
J: TRBJ2-3
length: 14
size: -
CDR3: CASTGLTPHNTQYF
DNA: TGTGCCAGCACAGGCCTCACCCCACACAATACGCAGTATTTT

D: -
V: TRBV4-3
J: TRBJ2-4
length: 18
size: -
CDR3: CASSQDFWASTAKNIQYF
DNA: TGCGCCAGCAGCCAAGATTTTTGGGCGAGCACAGCCAAAAACATTCAGTACTTC

D: -
V: TRBV5-6
J: TRBJ1-3
length: 18
size: -
CDR3: CASSLYGAILDSGNTIYF
DNA: TGTGCCAGCAGCTTGTATGGAGCGATTTTGGACTCTGGAAACACCATATATTTT

D: -
V: TRBV6-4
J: TRBJ2-7
length: 16
size: -
CDR3: CASRAGWRGQAYEQYF
DNA: TGTGCCAGCAGAGCTGGATGGAGGGGCCAGGCCTACGAGCAGTACTTC

D: TRBD1
V: TRBV4-1
J: TRBJ2-7
length: 15
size: -
CDR3: CASSQGTGGTYEQYF
DNA: TGCGCCAGCAGCCAAGGGACAGGGGGGACTTACGAGCAGTACTTC

D: TRBD1
V: TRBV3-1/TRBV3-2
J: TRBJ2-5
length: 14
size: once
CDR3: CASSQGQPRETQYF
DNA: TGTGCCAGCAGCCAGGGACAGCCCCGGGAGACCCAGTACTTC

D: -
V: TRBV7-9
J: TRBJ2-7
length: 12
size: -
CDR3: CASSLKSYGQYF
DNA: TGTGCCAGCAGCTTAAAGTCCTACGGGCAGTACTTC

D: -
V: TRBV19
J: TRBJ1-5
length: 15
size: -
CDR3: CASSIDLAGRQPQHF
DNA: TGTGCCAGTAGTATAGATCTGGCGGGGCGACAGCCCCAGCATTTT

D: TRBD1
V: TRBV5-1
J: TRBJ2-7
length: 14
size: once
CDR3: CASSSGTGPYEQYF
DNA: TGCGCCAGCAGCTCCGGGACAGGCCCCTACGAGCAGTACTTC

D: TRBD2
V: TRBV24-1
J: TRBJ2-2
length: 15
size: -
CDR3: CATQPGGYATGELFF
DNA: TGTGCCACCCAACCGGGGGGTTACGCCACCGGGGAGCTGTTTTTT

D: -
V: TRBV7-9
J: TRBJ2-1
length: 15
size: -
CDR3: CASSLSGGDYNEQFF
DNA: TGTGCCAGCAGCTTATCCGGGGGTGACTACAATGAGCAGTTCTTC

D: -
V: TRBV5-4
J: TRBJ1-2
length: 14
size: -
CDR3: CASSLASWGEGYTF
DNA: TGTGCCAGCAGCTTGGCCAGTTGGGGGGAGGGCTACACCTTC